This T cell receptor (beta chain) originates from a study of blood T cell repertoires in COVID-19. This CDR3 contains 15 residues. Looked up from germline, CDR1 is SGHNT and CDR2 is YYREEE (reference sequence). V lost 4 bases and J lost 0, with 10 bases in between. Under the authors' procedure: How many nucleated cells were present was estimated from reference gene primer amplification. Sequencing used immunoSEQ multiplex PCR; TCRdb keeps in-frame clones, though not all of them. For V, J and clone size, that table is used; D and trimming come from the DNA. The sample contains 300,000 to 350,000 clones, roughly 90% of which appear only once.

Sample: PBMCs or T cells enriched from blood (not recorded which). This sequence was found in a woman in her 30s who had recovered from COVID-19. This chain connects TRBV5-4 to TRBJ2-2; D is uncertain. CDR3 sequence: CASSTGHANTGELFF. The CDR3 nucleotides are TGTGCCAGCAGCACGGGTCACGCGAACACCGGGGAGCTGTTTTTT.